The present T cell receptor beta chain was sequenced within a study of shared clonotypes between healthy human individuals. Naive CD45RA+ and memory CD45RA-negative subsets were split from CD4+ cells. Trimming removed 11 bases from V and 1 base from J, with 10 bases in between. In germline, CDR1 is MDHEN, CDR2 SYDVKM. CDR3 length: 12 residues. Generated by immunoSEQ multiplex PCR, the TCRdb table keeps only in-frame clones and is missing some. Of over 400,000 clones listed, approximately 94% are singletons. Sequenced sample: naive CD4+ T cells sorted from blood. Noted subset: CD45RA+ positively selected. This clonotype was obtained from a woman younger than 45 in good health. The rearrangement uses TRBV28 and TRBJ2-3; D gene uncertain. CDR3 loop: CAPSRGTDTQYF. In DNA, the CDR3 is TGTGCCCCCTCGCGCGGCACAGATACGCAGTATTTT.